One and the same sample provided the 4 T cell receptor beta chains below, sequenced in a study of B cell selection in AIRE deficiency. Clones were read by immunoSEQ multiplex PCR, and TCRdb kept only the in-frame ones, dropping some. The sample records 20,000 to 25,000 clones, approximately 94% being singletons. Regulatory T cells were sorted as CD4+CD25hiCD127low/negative. Input material: Tregs sorted from PBMCs. These receptors all stem from a human donor with AIRE deficiency.

The chain has TRBV10-3 and TRBJ2-2, with D hard to call. Trimming pared 7 bases from V and 6 bases from J, leaving 15 bases between. This CDR3 spans 14 amino acids. Germline V lookup: CDR1 ENHRY, CDR2 SYGVKD. The CDR3 nucleotides are TGTGCCATCATGTCACGGAGAGTGGCCGGGGAGCTGTTTTTT. This translates into CAIMSRRVAGELFF.

The V and J genes are TRBV11-2 and TRBJ1-2; 10 bases are shared with TRBD1. From germline, CDR1 is SGHAT and CDR2 FQNNGV. The length of the CDR3 is 15 residues. Losses at the gene ends were 5 bases for V and 3 bases for J; bases not matched to a gene: 6. CDR3 nucleotides: TGTGCCAGCAGCGCATGGGACAGGGGCGACTATGGCTACACCTTC. It yields the protein CASSAWDRGDYGYTF.

DNA for the CDR3: TGTGCCAGCAGTGACCAAGGGCTAGCGGTAGCCAAAAACATTCAGTACTTC. Its translation: CASSDQGLAVAKNIQYF. The chain recombines TRBV2 with TRBJ2-4; 7 bases fit TRBD2. The CDR3 loop spans 17 amino acids. J lost 0 bases, V lost 3 bases, and 8 bases had no gene match. The germline CDR1 and CDR2 sequences are SNHLY and FYNNEI.

The chain combines TRBV6-5 with TRBJ1-2; D may be TRBD1 (6 bases). Trimming pared 6 bases from V and 4 bases from J, leaving 18 bases between. The germline V gene encodes CDR1 MNHEY and CDR2 SVGAGI. CDR3 length: 15 amino acids. CDR3 in DNA: TGTGCCAGCAGACCAGGACAGTCGCGTGCCTATGGCTACACCTTC. This translates into CASRPGQSRAYGYTF.